The entry below gives a single T cell receptor (beta chain) sequence along with its context. Using its own MiXCR run on the RT-PCR reads, TCRdb lists one record per CDR3 protein. The repertoire holds around 200,000 distinct CDR3 sequences, with roughly 12% as singletons. This sample is part of a study of response to subunit inactivated influenza vaccine. This CDR3 has 15 amino acids. The V end lost 2 bases, the J end lost 3 bases, and 13 bases lay between the germline ends. Germline CDR1 is SEHNR and CDR2 is FQNEAQ (reference sequence). The same sample was also studied in work on T cells expressing NK-cell markers. That report notes: A 5'RACE template switching approach incorporating UMIs was used to make TCR beta cDNA. Among the eight sequenced donors, seven tested HCMV-seropositive and one tested seronegative. In several experiments, an anti-gamma-delta TCR antibody restricted sorting to alpha-beta TCR T cells. Dominant NKG2C+ clonotypes were found to form about 1.0-7.5% of CD8+ T cells in roughly 6 donors. The CD3+CD56-NKG2C+ fraction of a handful of donors was likewise dominated by these clonotypes.

This receptor was identified in a man aged 45-65 years who received an inactivated influenza vaccine. Sequenced material: CD8+ T cells sorted from PBMCs, taken approximately 12 days after vaccination. V and J are TRBV7-9 and TRBJ2-5; TRBD2 might be the D (6 bases). CDR3 amino acids: CASSLYGTPEETQYF. The CDR3 coding sequence is TGTGCCAGCAGCTTATACGGGACTCCCGAAGAGACCCAGTACTTC.